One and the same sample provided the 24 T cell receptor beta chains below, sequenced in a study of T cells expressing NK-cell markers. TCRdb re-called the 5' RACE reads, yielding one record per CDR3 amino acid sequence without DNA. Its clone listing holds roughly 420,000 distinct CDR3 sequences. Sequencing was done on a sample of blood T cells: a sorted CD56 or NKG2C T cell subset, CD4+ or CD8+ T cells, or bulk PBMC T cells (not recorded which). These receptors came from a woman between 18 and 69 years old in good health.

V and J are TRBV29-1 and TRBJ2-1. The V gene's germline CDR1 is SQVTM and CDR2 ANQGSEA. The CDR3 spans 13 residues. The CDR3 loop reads CSGVRGSYNEQFF.

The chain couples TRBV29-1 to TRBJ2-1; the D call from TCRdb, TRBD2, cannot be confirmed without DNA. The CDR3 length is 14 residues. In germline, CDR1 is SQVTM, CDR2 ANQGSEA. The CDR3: CSAALAAAYNEQFF.

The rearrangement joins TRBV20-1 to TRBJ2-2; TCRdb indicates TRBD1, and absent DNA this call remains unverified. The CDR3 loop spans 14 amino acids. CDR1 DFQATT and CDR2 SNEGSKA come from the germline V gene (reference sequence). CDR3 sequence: CSALQGATTGELFF.

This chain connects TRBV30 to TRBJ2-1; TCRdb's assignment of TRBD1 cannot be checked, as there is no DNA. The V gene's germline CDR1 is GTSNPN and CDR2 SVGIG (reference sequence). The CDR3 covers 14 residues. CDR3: CAWTGQGGPGEQFF.

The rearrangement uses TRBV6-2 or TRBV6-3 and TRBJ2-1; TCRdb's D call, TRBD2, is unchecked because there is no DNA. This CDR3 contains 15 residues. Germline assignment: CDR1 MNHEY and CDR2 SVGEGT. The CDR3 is CASNKELAGRHEQFF.

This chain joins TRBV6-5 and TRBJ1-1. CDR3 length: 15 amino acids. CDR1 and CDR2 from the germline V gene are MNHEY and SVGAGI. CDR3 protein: CASSYSPGRNTEAFF.

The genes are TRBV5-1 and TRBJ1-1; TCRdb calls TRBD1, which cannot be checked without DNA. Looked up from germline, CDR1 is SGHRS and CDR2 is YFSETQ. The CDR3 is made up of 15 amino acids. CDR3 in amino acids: CASRKSGGMNTEAFF.

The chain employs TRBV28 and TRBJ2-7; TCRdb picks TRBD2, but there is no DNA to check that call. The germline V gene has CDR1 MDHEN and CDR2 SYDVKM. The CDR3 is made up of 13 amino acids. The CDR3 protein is CASSSHAGGEQYF. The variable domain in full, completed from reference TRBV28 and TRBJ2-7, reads DVKVTQSSRYLVKRTGEKVFLECVQDMDHENMFWYRQDPGLGLRLIYFSYDVKMKEKGDIPEGYSVSREKKERFSLILESASTNQTSMYLCASSSHAGGEQYFGPGTRLTVT.

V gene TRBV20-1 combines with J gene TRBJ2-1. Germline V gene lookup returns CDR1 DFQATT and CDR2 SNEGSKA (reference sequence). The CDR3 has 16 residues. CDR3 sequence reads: CSARDLTSGESNEQFF.

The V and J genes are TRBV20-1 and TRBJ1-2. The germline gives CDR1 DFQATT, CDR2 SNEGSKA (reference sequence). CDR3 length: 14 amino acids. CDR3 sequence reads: CSARPQGGEYGYTF.

The chain's CDR3 is CASSVYGTSGRIEQYF. J is TRBJ2-7 and V is TRBV9; TCRdb lists TRBD2, though no DNA is available to test this call. Germline V gene data show CDR1 as SGDLS and CDR2 as YYNGEE. This CDR3 comprises 16 residues.

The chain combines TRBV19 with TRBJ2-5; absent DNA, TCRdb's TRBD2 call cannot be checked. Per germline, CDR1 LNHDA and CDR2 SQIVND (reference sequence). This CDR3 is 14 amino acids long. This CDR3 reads CASSISGSEETQYF.

Here the CDR3 reads CASEKSPSTGELFF. The chain carries TRBV4-2 and TRBJ2-2; the TRBD2 assignment by TCRdb is unverifiable without DNA. The CDR3 spans 14 residues. Germline assignment: CDR1 LGHNA and CDR2 YNFKEQ.

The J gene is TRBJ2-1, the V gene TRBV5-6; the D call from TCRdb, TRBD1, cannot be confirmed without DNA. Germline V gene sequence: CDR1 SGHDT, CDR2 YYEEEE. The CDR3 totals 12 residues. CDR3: CASSLPRNEQFF.

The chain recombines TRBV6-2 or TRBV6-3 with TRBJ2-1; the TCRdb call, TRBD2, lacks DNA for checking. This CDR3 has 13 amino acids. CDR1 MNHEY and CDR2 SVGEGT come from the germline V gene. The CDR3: CASSSALGFFPFF.

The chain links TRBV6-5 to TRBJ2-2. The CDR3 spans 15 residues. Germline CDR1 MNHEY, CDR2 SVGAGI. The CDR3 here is CASSYSWRNTGELFF.

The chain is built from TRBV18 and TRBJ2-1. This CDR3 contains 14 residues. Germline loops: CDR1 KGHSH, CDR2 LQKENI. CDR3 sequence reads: CASSLSGTLNEQFF. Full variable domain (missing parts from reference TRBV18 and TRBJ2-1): NAGVMQNPRHLVRRRGQEARLRCSPMKGHSHVYWYRQLPEEGLKFMVYLQKENIIDESGMPKERFSAEFPKEGPSILRIQQVVRGDSAAYFCASSLSGTLNEQFFGPGTRLTVL.

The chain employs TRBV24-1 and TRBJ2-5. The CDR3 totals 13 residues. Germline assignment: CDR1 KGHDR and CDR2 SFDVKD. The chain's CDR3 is CATSGRNQETQYF.

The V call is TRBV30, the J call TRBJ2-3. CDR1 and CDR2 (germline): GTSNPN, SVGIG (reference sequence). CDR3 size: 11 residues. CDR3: CAWTVGGTQYF.

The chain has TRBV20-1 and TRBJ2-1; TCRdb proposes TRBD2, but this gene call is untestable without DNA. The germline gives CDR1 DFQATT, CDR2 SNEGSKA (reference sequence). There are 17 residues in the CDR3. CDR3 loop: CSARDSTWTSGSHEQFF.

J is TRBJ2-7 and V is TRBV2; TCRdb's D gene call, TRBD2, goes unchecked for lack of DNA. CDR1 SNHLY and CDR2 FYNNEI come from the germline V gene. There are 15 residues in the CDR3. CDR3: CASSPSERALYEQYF.

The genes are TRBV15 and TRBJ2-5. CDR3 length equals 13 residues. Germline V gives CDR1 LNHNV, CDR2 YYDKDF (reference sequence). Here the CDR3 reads CATRDAGEETQYF.

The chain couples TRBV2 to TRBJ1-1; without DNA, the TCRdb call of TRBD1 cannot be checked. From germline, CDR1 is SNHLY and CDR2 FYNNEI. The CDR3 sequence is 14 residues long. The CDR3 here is CASSWGTRDSEAFF.

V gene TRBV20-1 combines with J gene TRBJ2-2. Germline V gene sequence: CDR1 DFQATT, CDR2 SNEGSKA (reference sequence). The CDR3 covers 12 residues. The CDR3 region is CSATSGPGELFF.